One T cell receptor (beta chain) is described in this entry. Its antigen is currently unknown. Extremely preterm births at about 22-27 weeks of gestation supplied the samples. Each sample had roughly 18,000–100,000 sorted naive CD8+ T cells. The sample is drawn from a study of naive CD8 T cells in extremely preterm neonates. Measured with immunoSEQ multiplex PCR; TCRdb has only the in-frame clones, and not every one. The top ten hold approximately 0.92% of the sample, which has tens of thousands of clones, about nine tenths seen once. General study findings and limits: Preterm neonates had significantly lower iChao1 richness than other age groups. Preterm samples differed in productive template counts; sample size was small. Compared with older groups, preterm CDR3s were shorter, with fewer N additions and less trimming. Term neonates roughly 0.4%, young children 0.03%, adults less than 0.011%; preterm neonates shared 2.5% to 3.5%.

CDR3 size: 15 residues. J was trimmed by 0 bases and V by 3 bases; bases with no gene match: 2. Germline loops: CDR1 ENHRY, CDR2 SYGVKD. The V call is TRBV10-3, the J call TRBJ1-3; 7 bases fit TRBD1. Sequenced material: naive CD8+ T cells from cord blood. This receptor was taken from a boy who was born preterm. The CDR3, as DNA: TGTGCCATCAGTGACTGGGACAGCTCTGGAAACACCATATATTTT. Amino acids: CAISDWDSSGNTIYF.